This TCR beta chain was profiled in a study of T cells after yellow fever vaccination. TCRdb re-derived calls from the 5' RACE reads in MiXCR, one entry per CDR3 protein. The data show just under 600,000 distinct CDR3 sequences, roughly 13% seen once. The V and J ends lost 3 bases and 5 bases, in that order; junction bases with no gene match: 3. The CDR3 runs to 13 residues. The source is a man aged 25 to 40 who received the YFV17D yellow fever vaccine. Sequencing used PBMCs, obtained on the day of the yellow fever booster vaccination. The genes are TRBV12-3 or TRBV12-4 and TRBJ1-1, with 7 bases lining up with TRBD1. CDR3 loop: CASSFGQVTEAFF. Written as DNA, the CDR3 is TGTGCCAGCAGTTTTGGACAGGTGACTGAAGCTTTCTTT.